Here is one T cell receptor beta chain with its context. What this receptor recognizes is not known. Base qualities are not at hand, and no much larger clone is one base apart. The CDR3 regions of human TCRbeta chains were analyzed by immunosequencing. Turning to the authors' computational methods: Repertoire TCRs were matched against a reference library of SARS-CoV-2-specific TCRs generated with the MIRA antigen-specificity platform. Breadth was defined as the fraction of unique TCRs that were SARS-CoV-2-associated. Depth was defined as the fraction of total T cells that were SARS-CoV-2-associated. Using the MIRA data, each spike-specific TCR was mapped to the spike region that the TCR reacts to and placed in a CD4 or CD8 class. Log10-transformed breadth and depth values were compared by one-way ANOVA with Sidak's multiple comparisons tests. Drawn from immuneACCESS, this table holds only the in-frame rearrangements with V and J called that TCRdb kept. Clones are partly lost; checked studies trace under half to an unresolved V gene and leave the rest unexplained. That table supplies the V and J calls and clone size; D and trimming were determined from the DNA. Recorded for this sample are about 120,000 clones; approximately 90% of them occurred a single time. The ten largest clones capture 7.5% to 9.5% of the sample.

The data are from a study of T cell responses to AZD1222 COVID-19 vaccine (dated by TCRdb to the early 2020s). Concerning the study at large: AZD1222 recipients given second doses at about 4 weeks or at about 12 weeks were pooled, since spike-specific TCR depth and breadth were not found to differ between the two schedules. TCR sequencing was performed for 230 to 250 trial participants, of whom approximately 200 were given two doses of AZD1222 and approximately 25 were given two doses of MenACWY control vaccine. Enrollment into the trials was organized by age into subgroups of 18-55, 56-69 and 70-plus years, and those subgroups contained roughly 150, 30 and 60 TCR-sequenced participants, respectively.

There are 15 amino acids in the CDR3, from cysteine to phenylalanine inclusive. The entry retains the CDR3 DNA only, 45 bases that are in frame from base 1. Here V drops 4 bases and J drops 3 bases, and the junction holds 6 bases not matched to any gene. CDR1 and CDR2 (LGHNT, FRNRAP) derive from the germline V gene. Results and caveats for the whole study, not just this receptor: Conclusions about previously exposed vaccinees were limited because only five to seven AZD1222 recipients were SARS-CoV-2 seropositive at baseline. Because no day 14 peak-response samples were available, the repertoires could be characterized only after the peak T cell response. CD4 TCRs associated with the vaccine covered the entire spike protein, and the dominant responses were in regions 160-218 and 743-854. The 56-69-year group was small, and its depth increase did not reach significance, likely because of low power. Participants were mostly white British, with more females than males. The authors suggested clonal diversity may have been underestimated. Epitopes outside the regions mutated in the B.1.351 and B.1.1.7 variants were reportedly recognized by nearly half of the unique spike-specific TCRs. After two AZD1222 doses, both the breadth and the depth of spike-specific TCRs were significantly higher than at day 0 and than in MenACWY recipients.

The sample's time point label, in plain terms: baseline before first vaccination. The vaccinee samples were drawn from two UK trials, COV001 and COV002, one of which was a single-blind randomized controlled phase 2/3 trial testing AZD1222 (ChAdOx1 nCoV-19) in healthy adults. For TCRbeta chain sequencing, PBMC samples from trial participants were taken at day 0 and at day 28 after the second dose. The clonotype comes from an adult in good health. The sequenced sample was peripheral blood, obtained on day 0 of AZD1222 vaccination. The sequence links TRBV12-5 to TRBJ2-3, with TRBD1 identical over 8 junction bases. In nucleotide form, the sequence is TGTGCTAGTGGTTCGGGACAGGATACAACAGATACGCAGTATTTT. Its translation is CASGSGQDTTDTQYF. With the portions outside the CDR3 filled from the reference TRBV12-5 and TRBJ2-3 genes, the complete variable region becomes DARVTQTPRHKVTEMGQEVTMRCQPILGHNTVFWYRQTMMQGLELLAYFRNRAPLDDSGMPKDRFSAEMPDATLATLKIQPSEPRDSAVYFCASGSGQDTTDTQYFGPGTRLTVL.